The 7 T cell receptor beta chains in this list originate from one sample, sequenced in a study of T cell repertoires in cytomegalovirus infection. These TCRs' antigens remain unknown. TCRdb re-derived calls from the reads in MiXCR, one entry per CDR3 protein. Here the sample spans about 700,000 distinct CDR3 sequences, roughly a third being singletons. The sample here was cultured PBMCs, taken from culture after CMV antigen stimulation. The receptors originated from a human donor in good health (CMV status not recorded). Some clones in this sample may be carry-over from other donors' samples.

V gene TRBV6-5 combines with J gene TRBJ2-7, with D perhaps TRBD1 (6 bases). V was clipped by 4 bases and J by 1 base, with 14 bases between them. Per germline, CDR1 MNHEY and CDR2 SVGAGI. This CDR3 has 15 residues. CDR3 nucleotides: TGTGCCAGCAGTTCTCATCCTGGGACATCCTACGAGCAGTACTTC. Protein: CASSSHPGTSYEQYF.

In its sample, this clonotype was seen a few times. The chain has TRBV6-1 and TRBJ2-1; D is perhaps TRBD1 or TRBD2 (5 bases each). This CDR3 has 17 amino acids. Deletions cut 7 bases from V and 0 bases from J, with 19 bases between. CDR1 and CDR2 from the germline V gene are MNHNS and SASEGT. CDR3 DNA sequence: TGTGCCAGCAACCGTGCATCGGGGCAAAGCTCCTACAATGAGCAGTTCTTC. Translation: CASNRASGQSSYNEQFF.

The chain is built from TRBV6-1 and TRBJ1-2; 7 nucleotides agree with TRBD1. The J segment lost 3 bases and the V segment lost 4 bases, leaving 5 bases of the junction unmatched. Germline V gene lookup returns CDR1 MNHNS and CDR2 SASEGT. This CDR3 has 14 amino acids. CDR3 sequence (DNA): TGTGCCAGCAGTGTCGGGACAGAGGACTATGGCTACACCTTC. It encodes CASSVGTEDYGYTF.

V and J are TRBV20-1 and TRBJ2-7; tentative D call: TRBD2 (7 bases). The CDR3 is made up of 16 amino acids. The germline CDR1 and CDR2 sequences are DFQATT and SNEGSKA (reference sequence). V dropped 3 bases and J dropped 3 bases, with 21 bases sitting between them. The CDR3, as DNA: TGCAGTGCTAGCCTCGGGCGGGGGCGTAGGAACTACGAGCAGTACTTC. Protein: CSASLGRGRRNYEQYF.

The gene calls are TRBV19 and TRBJ1-2, with TRBD1 matching over 8 bases. The CDR3 spans 19 residues. Germline CDR1 LNHDA, CDR2 SQIVND (reference sequence). Losses at the gene ends were 5 bases for V and 4 bases for J; bases not matched to a gene: 21. The CDR3 loop is CASSGSRGRGRQGIYGYTF. The CDR3 DNA sequence: TGTGCCAGTAGTGGATCGCGGGGAAGGGGCCGACAGGGGATCTATGGCTACACCTTC.

This chain connects TRBV7-8 to TRBJ2-6, with 7 bases fitting TRBD1. Germline CDR1 and CDR2: SGHVS and FQNEAQ. This CDR3 contains 18 residues. J was trimmed by 1 base and V by 5 bases; bases with no gene match: 11. The CDR3 loop reads CASSPLYRGWSGANVLTF. In DNA form, the CDR3 reads TGTGCCAGCAGCCCCCTCTACAGGGGCTGGTCTGGGGCCAACGTCCTGACTTTC.

This clonotype came up a few times. The rearrangement links TRBV7-9 to TRBJ2-3; TRBD1 matches 7 bases. Germline V lookup: CDR1 SEHNR, CDR2 FQNEAQ (reference sequence). Trimming took 5 bases from V and 6 from J; bases not matched to a gene: 14. This CDR3 spans 16 amino acids. The CDR3 nucleotides read TGTGCCAGCAGCGTAAACAGGGGAAAAAGACCGGATACGCAGTATTTT. This translates into CASSVNRGKRPDTQYF.